This T cell receptor (beta chain) originates from a study of cytomegalovirus exposure and HLA in healthy donors. On the study more broadly: The approximately 120 validation repertoires and the roughly 680 first-cohort repertoires shared a platform, a later analysis reported. Study-level results: Cytomegalovirus status was reportedly diagnosed by the classifier with high specificity and sensitivity.

The germline gives CDR1 PRHDT, CDR2 FYEKMQ (reference sequence). CDR3 size: 14 residues. Trimming pared 3 bases from V and 2 bases from J, leaving 11 bases between. The table came from immunoSEQ multiplex PCR; TCRdb's copy has only in-frame clones and leaves some out. There are around 300,000 clones in the sample; roughly 90% occur only once, and over 1% lies in the top ten. The roughly 120-subject validation cohort, separate from the roughly 670-subject first cohort, included the donors. A note on this clone: The antigen is unknown.

The rearrangement links TRBV13 to TRBJ2-7, with a tentative D call TRBD2 (5 bases). This receptor was obtained from a woman between 25 and 40 years old in good health and CMV-seropositive. Sequenced input: PBMCs. The CDR3 DNA follows: TGTGCCAGCAGCTTTCTCGAGGGAGCCTACGAGCAGTACTTC. It is translated as CASSFLEGAYEQYF.